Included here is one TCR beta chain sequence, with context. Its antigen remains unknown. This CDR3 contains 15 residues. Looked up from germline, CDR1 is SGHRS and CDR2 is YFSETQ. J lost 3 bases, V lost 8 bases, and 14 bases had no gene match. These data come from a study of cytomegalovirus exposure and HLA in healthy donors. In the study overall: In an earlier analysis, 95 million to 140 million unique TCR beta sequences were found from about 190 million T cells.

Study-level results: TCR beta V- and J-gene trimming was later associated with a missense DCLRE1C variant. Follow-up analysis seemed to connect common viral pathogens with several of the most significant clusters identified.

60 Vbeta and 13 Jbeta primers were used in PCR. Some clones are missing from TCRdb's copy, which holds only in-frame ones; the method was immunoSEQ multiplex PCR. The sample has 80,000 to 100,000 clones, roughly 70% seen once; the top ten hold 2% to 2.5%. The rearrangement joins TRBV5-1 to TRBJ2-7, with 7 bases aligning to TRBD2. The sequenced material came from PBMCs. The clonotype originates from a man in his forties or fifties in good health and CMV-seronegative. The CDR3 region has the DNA TGCGCCAGATCCCCGTTCGGACTAGTCATCTACGAGCAGTACTTC. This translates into CARSPFGLVIYEQYF.